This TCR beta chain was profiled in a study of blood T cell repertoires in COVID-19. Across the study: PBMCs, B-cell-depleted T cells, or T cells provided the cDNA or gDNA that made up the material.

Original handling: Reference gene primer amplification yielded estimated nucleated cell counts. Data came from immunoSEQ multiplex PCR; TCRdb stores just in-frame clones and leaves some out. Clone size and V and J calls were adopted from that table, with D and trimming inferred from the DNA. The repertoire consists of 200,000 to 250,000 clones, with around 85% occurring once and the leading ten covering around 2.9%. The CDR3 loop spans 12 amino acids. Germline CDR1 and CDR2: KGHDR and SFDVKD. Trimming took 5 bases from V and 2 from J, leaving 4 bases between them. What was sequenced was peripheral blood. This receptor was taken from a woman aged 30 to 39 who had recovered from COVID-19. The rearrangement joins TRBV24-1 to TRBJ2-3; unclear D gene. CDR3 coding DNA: TGTGCCACCAGTGGGCCCACAGATACGCAGTATTTT. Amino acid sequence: CATSGPTDTQYF.